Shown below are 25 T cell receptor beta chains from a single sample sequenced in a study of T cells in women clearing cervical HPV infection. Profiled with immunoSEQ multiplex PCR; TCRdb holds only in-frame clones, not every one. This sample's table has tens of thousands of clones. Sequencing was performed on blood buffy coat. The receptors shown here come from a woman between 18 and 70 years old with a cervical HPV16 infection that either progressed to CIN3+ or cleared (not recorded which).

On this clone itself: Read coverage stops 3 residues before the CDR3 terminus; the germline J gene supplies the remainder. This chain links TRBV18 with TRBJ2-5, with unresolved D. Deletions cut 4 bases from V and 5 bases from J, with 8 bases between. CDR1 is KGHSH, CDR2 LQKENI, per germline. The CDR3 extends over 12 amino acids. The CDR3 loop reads CASSLVGETQYF. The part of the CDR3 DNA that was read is TGTGCCAGCTCACTGGTCGGGGAGACC.

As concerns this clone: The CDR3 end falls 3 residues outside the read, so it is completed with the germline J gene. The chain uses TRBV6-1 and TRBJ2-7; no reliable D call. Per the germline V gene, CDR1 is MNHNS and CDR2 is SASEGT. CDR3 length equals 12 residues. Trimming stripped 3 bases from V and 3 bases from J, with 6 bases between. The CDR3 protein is CASSEPLYEQYF. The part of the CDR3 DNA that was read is TGTGCCAGCAGTGAGCCACTCTACGAG.

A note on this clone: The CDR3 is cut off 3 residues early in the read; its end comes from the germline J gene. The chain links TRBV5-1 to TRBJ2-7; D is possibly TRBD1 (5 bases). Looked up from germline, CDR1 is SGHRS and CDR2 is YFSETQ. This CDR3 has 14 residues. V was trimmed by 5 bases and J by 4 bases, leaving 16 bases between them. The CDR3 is CASRTQNRSYEQYF. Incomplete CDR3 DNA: TGCGCCAGCAGAACCCAGAACAGGAGTTACGAG.

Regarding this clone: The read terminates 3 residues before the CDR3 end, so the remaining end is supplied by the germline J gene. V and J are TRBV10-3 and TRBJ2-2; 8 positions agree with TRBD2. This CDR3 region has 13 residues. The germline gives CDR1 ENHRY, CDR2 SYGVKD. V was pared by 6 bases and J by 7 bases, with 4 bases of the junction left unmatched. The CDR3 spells CAIRAGVVGELFF. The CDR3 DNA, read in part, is TGTGCCATCAGAGCGGGAGTGGTCGGGGAG.

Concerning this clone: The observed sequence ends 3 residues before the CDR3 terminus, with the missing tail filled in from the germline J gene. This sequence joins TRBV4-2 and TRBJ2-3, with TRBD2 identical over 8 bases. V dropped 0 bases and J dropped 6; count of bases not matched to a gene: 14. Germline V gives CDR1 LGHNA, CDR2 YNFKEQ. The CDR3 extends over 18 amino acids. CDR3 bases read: TGTGCCAGCAGCCAAGATCAAATCGGGGCGGGGGGCTCCGATACG. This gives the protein CASSQDQIGAGGSDT. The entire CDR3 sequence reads CASSQDQIGAGGSDTQYF.

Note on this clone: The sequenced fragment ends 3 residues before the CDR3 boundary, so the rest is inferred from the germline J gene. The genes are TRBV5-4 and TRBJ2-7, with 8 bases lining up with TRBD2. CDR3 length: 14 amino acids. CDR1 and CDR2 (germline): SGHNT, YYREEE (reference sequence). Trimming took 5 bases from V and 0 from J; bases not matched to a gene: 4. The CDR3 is CASRASGPSYEQYF. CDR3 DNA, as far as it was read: TGTGCCAGCAGGGCTAGCGGGCCCTCCTACGAG.

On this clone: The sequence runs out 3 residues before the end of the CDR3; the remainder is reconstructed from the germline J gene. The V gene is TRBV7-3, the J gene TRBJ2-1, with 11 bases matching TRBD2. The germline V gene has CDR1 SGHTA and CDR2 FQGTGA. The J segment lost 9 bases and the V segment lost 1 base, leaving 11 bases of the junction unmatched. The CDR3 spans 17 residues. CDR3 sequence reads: CASSLMTLAGESGEQFF. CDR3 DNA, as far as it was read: TGTGCCAGCAGCTTAATGACACTAGCGGGAGAGTCGGGTGAG.

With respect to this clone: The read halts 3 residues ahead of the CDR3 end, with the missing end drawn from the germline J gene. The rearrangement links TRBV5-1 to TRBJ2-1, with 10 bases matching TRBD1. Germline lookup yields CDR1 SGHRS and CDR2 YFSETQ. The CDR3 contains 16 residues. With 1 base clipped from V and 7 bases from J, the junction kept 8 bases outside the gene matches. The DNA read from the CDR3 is TGCGCCAGCAGCTTGTCGGGACAGGGGACAGAAAATGAG. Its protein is CASSLSGQGTENE. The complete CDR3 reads CASSLSGQGTENEQFF.

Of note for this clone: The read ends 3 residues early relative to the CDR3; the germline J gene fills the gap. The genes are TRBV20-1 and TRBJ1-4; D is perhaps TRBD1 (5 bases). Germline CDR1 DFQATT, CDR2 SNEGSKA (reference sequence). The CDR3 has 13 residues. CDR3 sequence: CSARETGANVLFF. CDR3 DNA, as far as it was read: TGCAGTGCTCGGGAGACTGGGGCCAACGTA.

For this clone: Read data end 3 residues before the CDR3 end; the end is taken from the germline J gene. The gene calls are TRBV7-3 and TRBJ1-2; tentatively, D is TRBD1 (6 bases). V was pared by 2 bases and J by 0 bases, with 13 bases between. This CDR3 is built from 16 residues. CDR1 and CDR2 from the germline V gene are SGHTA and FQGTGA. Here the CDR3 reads CASSLGPGHSNYGYTF. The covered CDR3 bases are TGTGCCAGCAGCTTAGGCCCGGGACACTCTAACTATGGC.

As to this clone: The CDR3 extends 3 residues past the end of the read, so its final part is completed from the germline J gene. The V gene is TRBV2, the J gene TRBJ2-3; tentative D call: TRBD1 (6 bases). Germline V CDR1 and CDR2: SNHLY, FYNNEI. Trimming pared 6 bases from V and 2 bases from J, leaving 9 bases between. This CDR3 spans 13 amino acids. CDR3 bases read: TGTGCCAGCAGGGGGGACATCACAGATACG. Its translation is CASRGDITDT. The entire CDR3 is CASRGDITDTQYF.

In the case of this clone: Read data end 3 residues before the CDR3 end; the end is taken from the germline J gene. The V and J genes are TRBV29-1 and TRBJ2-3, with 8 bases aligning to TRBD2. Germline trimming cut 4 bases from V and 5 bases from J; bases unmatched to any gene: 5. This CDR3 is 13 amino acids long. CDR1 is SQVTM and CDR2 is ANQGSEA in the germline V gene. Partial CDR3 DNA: TGCAGCGTTGTGGTAGCGGGGTTAGATACG. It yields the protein CSVVVAGLDT. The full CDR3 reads CSVVVAGLDTQYF.

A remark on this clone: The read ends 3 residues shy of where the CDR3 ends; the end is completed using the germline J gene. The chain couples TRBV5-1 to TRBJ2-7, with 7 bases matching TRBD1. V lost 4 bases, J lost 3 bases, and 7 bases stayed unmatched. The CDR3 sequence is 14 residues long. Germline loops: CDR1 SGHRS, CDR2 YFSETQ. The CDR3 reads CASSPGDSYYEQYF. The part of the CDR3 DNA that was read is TGCGCCAGCAGCCCCGGGGACAGCTACTACGAG.

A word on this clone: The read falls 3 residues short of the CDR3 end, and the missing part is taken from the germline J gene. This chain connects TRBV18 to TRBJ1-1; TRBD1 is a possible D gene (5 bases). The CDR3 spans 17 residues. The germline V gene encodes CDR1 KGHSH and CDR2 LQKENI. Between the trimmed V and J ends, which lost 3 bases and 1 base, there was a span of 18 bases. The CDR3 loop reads CASSPFYVIQENTEAFF. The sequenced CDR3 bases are TGTGCCAGCTCACCTTTCTACGTCATACAGGAGAACACTGAA. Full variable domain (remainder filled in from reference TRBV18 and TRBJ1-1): NAGVMQNPRHLVRRRGQEARLRCSPMKGHSHVYWYRQLPEEGLKFMVYLQKENIIDESGMPKERFSAEFPKEGPSILRIQQVVRGDSAAYFCASSPFYVIQENTEAFFGQGTRLTVV.

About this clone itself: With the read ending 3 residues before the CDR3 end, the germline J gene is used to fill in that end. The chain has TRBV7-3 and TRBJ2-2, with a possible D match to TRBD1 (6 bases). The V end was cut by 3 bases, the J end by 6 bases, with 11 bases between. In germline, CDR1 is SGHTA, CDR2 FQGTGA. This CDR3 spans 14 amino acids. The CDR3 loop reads CASSFSGGSGELFF. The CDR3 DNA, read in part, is TGTGCCAGCAGCTTTAGTGGGGGCTCCGGGGAG.

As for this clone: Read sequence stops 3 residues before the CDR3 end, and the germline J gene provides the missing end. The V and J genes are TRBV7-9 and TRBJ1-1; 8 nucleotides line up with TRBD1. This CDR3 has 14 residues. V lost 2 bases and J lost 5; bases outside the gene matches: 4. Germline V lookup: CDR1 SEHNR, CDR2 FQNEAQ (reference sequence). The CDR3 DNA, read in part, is TGTGCCAGCAGCTTACTCAGGGGGCGGACTGAA. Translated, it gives CASSLLRGRTE. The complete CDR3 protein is CASSLLRGRTEAFF.

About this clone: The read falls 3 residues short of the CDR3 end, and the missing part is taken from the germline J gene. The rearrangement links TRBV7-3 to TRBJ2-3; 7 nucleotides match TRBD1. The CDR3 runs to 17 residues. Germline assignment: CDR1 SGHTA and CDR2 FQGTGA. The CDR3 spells CASRTPPGQSYNQPQYF. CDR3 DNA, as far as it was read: TGTGCCAGCAGAACTCCACCGGGACAGTCGTACAATCAGCCG.

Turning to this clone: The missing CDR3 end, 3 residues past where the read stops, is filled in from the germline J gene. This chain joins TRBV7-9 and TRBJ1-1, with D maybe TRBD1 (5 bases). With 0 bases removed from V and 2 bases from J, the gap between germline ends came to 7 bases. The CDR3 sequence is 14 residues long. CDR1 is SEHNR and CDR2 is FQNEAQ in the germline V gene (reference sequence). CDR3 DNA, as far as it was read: TGTGCCAGCAGCTTAGCGACAGTAAACACTGAA. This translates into CASSLATVNTE. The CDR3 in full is CASSLATVNTEAFF.

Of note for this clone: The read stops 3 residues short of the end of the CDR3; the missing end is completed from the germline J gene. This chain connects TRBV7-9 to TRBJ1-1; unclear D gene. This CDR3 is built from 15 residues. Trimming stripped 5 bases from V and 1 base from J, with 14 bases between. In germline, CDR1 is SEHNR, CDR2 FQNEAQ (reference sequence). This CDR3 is CASSPPRGGNTEAFF. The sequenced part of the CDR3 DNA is TGTGCCAGCAGCCCTCCCCGGGGAGGGAACACTGAA.

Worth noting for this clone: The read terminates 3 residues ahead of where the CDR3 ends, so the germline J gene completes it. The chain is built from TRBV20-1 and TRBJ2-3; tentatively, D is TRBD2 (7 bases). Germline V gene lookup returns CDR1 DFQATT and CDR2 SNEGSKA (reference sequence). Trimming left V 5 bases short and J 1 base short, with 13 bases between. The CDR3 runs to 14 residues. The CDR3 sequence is CSALGGAGTDTQYF. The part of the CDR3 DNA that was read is TGCAGTGCTCTTGGGGGGGCGGGCACAGATACG.

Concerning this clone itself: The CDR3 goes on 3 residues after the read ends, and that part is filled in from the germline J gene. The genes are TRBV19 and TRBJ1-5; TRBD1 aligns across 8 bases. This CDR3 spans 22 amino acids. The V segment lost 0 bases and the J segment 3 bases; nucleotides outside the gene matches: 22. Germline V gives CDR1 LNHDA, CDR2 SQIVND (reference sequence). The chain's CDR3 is CASSIDRWSRGPAGVDNQPQHF. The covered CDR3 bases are TGTGCCAGTAGTATAGATCGATGGTCCAGGGGGCCCGCGGGGGTCGACAATCAGCCC. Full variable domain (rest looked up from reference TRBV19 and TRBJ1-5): DGGITQSPKYLFRKEGQNVTLSCEQNLNHDAMYWYRQDPGQGLRLIYYSQIVNDFQKGDIAEGYSVSREKKESFPLTVTSAQKNPTAFYLCASSIDRWSRGPAGVDNQPQHFGDGTRLSIL.

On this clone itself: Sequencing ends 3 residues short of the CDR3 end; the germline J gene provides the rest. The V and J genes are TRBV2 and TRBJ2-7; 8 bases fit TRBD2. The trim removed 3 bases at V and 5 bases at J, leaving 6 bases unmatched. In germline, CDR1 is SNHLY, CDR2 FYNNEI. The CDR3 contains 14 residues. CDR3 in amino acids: CASSEERELHEQYF. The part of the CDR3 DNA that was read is TGTGCCAGCAGTGAGGAGCGGGAGCTCCACGAG.

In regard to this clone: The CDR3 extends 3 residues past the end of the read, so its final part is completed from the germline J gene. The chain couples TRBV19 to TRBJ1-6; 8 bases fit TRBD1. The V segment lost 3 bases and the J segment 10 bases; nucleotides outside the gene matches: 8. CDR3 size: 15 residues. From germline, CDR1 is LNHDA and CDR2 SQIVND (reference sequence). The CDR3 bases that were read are TGTGCCAGTAGTATCACCGGACAGGGAGGGTCACCC. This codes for CASSITGQGGSP. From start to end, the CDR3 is CASSITGQGGSPLHF.

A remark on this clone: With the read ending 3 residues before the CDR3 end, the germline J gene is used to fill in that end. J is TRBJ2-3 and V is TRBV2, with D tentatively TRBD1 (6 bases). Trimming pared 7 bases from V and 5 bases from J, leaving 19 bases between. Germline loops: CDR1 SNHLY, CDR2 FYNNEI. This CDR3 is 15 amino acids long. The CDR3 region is CASNAPYAGEDTQYF. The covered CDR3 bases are TGTGCCAGCAATGCCCCGTACGCAGGGGAAGATACG.

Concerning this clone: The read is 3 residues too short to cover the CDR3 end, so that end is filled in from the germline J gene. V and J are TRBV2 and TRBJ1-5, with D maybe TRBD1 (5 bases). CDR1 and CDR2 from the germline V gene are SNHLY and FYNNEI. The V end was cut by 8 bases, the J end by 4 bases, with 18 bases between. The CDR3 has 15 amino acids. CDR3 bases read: TGTGCCAGCGGGGGGTGGGGGGTTTGGAATCAGCCC. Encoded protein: CASGGWGVWNQP. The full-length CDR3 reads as CASGGWGVWNQPQHF.